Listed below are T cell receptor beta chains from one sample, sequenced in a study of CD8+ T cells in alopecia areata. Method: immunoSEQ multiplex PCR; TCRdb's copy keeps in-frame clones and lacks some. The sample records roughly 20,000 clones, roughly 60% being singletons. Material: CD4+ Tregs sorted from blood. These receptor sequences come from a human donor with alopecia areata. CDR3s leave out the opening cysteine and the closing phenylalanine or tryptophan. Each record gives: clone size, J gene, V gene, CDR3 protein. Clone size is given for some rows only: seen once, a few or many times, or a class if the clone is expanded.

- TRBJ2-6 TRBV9 ASQYRPAGGSGANVLT
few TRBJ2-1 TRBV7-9 ASSLEGTFSEQF
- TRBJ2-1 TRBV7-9 ASSLVRTSRSYNEQF
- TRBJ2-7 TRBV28 ASSRPTVGFSYEQY
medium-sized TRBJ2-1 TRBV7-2 ASSGKAGGLETRYNEQF
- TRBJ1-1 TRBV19 ASSTGGGTEAF
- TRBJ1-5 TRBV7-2 ASGKTGGNQPQH
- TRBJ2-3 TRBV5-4 ASSVSSRNTDTQY
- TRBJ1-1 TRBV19 ASSPGDTEAF
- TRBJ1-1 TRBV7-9 ASSLGGDMNTEAF
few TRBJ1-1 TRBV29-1 SVGRTENTEAF
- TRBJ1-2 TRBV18 ASSLPTGGIYGYT
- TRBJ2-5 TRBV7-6 ASSLYDWY
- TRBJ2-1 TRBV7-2 ASSPTGFFNSEQF
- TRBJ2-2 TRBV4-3 ASSHGTGGDWNTGELF
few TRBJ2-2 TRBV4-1 ASSSGQGAFGELF
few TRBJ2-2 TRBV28 ASRETGAKEELF
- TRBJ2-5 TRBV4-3 ASSLVQGNGETQY
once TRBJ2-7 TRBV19 ASSINRDYEQY
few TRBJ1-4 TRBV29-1 SARRANNEKLF
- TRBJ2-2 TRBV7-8 ASTIRLVGAGELF
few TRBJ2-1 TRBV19 ASSRTGGGPADEQF
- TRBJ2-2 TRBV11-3 ASSSLGGLVGELF
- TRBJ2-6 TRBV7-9 ASSSGATGANVLT
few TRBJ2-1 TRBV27 ASSWIPTSEPNEQF
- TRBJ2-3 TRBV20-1 SASGTDTQY
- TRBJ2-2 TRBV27 ASRSESGGNTGELF
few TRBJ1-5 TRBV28 ASSLLNQPQH
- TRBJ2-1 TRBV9 ASSVGGPLNNEQF
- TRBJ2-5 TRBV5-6 ASSMPGTGEETQY
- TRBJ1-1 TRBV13 ASRNRGDTEAF
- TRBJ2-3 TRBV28 ASSLSSVGNTQY
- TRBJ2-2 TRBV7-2 ASSRDRGRGELF
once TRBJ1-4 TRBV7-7 ASSLVPGEKLF
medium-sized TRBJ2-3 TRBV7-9 ATRSGTDTQY
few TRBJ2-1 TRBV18 ASSRDRAATYNEQF
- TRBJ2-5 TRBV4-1 ASSQERSGGLETQY
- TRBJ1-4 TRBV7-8 ASSLDARGSGVVELF
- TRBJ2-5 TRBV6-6 ASSYSQAQAETQY